The entry that follows covers one T cell receptor (beta chain) sequence. Its target is unknown. Data came from immunoSEQ multiplex PCR; TCRdb stores just in-frame clones and leaves some out. This table has 120,000 or so clones, around 88% appearing once. Looked up from germline, CDR1 is SGHRS and CDR2 is YFSETQ. The CDR3 totals 15 residues. Trimming cost V 5 bases and J 7 bases; bases outside gene matches: 11. This sample is part of a study of T cell responses to AZD1222 COVID-19 vaccine. Study background: Second doses were pooled across both intervals (about 4 or about 12 weeks).

Study-level results: Baseline seropositives among AZD1222 recipients totaled only five to seven. Most donors were white British, females outnumbered males, and clonal diversity was possibly underestimated. When two AZD1222 doses had been given, Spike-specific TCR breadth and depth rose.

The chain has TRBV5-1 and TRBJ1-4, with 7 bases matching TRBD1. The sequence derives from an adult in good health. Sequences were derived from peripheral blood, sampled on day 0 of AZD1222 vaccination. The CDR3 nucleotides read TGCGCCAGCAGTAACAGGGGATTTGTTGGTGAAAAACTGTTTTTT. Amino acids: CASSNRGFVGEKLFF.